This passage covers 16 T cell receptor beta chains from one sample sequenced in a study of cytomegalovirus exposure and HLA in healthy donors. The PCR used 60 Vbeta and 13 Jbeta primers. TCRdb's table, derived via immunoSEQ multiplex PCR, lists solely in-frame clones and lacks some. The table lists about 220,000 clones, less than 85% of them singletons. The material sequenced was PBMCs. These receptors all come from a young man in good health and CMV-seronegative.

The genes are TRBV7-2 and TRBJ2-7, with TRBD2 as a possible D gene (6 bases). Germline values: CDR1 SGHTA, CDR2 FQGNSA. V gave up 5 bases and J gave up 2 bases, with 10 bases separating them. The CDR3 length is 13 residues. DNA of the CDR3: TGTGCCAGCAGCAGAACGGGGGCCTACGAGCAGTACTTC. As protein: CASSRTGAYEQYF.

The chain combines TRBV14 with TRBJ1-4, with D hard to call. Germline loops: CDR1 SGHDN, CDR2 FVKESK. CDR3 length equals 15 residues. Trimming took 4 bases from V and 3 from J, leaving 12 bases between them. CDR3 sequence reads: CASSPRENSNEKLFF. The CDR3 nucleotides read TGTGCCAGCAGCCCTCGGGAGAACTCTAATGAAAAACTGTTTTTT.

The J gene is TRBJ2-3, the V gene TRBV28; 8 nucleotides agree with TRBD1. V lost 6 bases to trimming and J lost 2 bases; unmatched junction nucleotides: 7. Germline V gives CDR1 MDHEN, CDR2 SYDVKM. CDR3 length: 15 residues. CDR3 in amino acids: CASRIGQGLTDTQYF. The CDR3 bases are TGTGCCAGCAGGATCGGACAGGGCCTCACAGATACGCAGTATTTT.

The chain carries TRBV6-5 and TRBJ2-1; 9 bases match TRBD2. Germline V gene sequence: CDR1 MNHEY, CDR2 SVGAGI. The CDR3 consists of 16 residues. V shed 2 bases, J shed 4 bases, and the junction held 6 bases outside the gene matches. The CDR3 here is CASSYQGTSLYNEQFF. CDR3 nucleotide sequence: TGTGCCAGCAGTTACCAAGGGACTAGCTTGTACAATGAGCAGTTCTTC.

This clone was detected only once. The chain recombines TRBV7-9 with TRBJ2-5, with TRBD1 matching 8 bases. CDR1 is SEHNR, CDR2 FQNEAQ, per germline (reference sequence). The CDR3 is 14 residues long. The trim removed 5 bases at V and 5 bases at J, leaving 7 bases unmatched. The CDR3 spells CASSLQGARETQYF. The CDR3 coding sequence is TGTGCCAGCAGCCTCCAGGGGGCTCGGGAGACCCAGTACTTC. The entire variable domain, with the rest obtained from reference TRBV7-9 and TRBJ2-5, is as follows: DTGVSQNPRHKITKRGQNVTFRCDPISEHNRLYWYRQTLGQGPEFLTYFQNEAQLEKSRLLSDRFSAERPKGSFSTLEIQRTEQGDSAMYLCASSLQGARETQYFGPGTRLLVL.

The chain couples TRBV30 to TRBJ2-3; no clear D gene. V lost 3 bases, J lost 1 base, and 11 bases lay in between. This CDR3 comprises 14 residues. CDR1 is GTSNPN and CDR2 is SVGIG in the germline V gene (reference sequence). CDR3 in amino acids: CAWRAPGGTDTQYF. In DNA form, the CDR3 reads TGTGCCTGGAGGGCCCCTGGAGGCACAGATACGCAGTATTTT. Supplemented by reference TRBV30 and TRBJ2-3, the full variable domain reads SQTIHQWPATLVQPVGSPLSLECTVEGTSNPNLYWYRQAAGRGLQLLFYSVGIGQISSEVPQNLSASRPQDRQFILSSKKLLLSDSGFYLCAWRAPGGTDTQYFGPGTRLTVL.

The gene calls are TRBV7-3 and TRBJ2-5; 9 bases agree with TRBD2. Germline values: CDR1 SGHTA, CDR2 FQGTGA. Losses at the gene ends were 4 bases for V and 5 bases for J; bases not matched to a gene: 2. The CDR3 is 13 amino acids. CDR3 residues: CASSYTSGETQYF. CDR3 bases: TGTGCCAGCAGCTATACTAGCGGGGAGACCCAGTACTTC.

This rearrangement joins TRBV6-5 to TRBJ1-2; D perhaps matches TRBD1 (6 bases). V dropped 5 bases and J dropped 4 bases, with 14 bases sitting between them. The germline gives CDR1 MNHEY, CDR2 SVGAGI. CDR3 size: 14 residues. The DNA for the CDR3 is TGTGCCAGCAGTCTAGAACAGGGCCCCTATGGCTACACCTTC. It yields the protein CASSLEQGPYGYTF.

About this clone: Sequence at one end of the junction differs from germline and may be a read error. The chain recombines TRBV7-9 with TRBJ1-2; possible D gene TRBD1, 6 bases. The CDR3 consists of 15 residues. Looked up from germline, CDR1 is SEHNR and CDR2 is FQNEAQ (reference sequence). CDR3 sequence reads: CSSSGHSGDGYGYTF. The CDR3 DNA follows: TGTTCCAGCAGCGGTCACTCAGGGGATGGCTATGGCTACACCTTC.

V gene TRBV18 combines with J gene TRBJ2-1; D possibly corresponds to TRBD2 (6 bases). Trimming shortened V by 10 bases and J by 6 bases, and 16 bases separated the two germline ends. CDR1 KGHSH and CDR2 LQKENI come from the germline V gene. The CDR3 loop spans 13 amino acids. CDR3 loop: CATSGQGGNEQFF. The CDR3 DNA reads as TGTGCCACCTCCGGGCAGGGAGGCAATGAGCAGTTCTTC.

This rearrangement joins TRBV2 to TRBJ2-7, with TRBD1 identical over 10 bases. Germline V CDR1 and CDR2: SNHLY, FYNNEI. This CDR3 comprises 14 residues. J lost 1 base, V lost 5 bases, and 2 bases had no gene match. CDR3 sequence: CASSMGQGSYEQYF. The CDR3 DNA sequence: TGTGCCAGCAGTATGGGACAGGGGTCCTACGAGCAGTACTTC.

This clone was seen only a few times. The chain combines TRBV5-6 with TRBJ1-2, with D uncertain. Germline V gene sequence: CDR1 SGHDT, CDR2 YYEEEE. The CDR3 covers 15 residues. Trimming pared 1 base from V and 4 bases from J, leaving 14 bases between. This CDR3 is CASSLFDKEGYGYTF. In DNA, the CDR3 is TGTGCCAGCAGCTTGTTTGACAAAGAGGGCTATGGCTACACCTTC.

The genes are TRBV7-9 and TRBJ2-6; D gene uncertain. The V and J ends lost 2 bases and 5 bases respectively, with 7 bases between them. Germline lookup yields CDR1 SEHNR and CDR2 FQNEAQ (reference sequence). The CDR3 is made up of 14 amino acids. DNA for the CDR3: TGTGCCAGCAGCTTAACGACAAGGGCCAACGTCCTGACTTTC. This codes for CASSLTTRANVLTF.

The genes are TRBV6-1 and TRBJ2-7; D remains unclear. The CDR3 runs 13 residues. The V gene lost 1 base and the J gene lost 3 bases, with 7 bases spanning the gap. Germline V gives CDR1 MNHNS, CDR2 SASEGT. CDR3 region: CASSEGMSYEQYF. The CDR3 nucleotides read TGTGCCAGCAGTGAAGGTATGAGCTACGAGCAGTACTTC.

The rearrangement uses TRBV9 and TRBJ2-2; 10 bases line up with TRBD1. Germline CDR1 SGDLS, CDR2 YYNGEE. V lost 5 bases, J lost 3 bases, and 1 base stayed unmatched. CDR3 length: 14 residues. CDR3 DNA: TGTGCCAGCAGAGGGACAGGGGACACCGGGGAGCTGTTTTTT. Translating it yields CASRGTGDTGELFF.

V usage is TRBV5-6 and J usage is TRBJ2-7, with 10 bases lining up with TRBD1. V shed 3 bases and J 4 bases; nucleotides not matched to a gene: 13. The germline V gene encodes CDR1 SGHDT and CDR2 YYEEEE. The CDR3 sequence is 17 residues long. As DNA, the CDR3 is TGTGCCAGCAGCTACGATCTCCGACAGGGGGCTGGGTACGAGCAGTACTTC. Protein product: CASSYDLRQGAGYEQYF. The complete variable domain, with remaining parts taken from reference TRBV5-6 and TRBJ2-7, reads DAGVTQSPTHLIKTRGQQVTLRCSPKSGHDTVSWYQQALGQGPQFIFQYYEEEERQRGNFPDRFSGHQFPNYSSELNVNALLLGDSALYLCASSYDLRQGAGYEQYFGPGTRLTVT.